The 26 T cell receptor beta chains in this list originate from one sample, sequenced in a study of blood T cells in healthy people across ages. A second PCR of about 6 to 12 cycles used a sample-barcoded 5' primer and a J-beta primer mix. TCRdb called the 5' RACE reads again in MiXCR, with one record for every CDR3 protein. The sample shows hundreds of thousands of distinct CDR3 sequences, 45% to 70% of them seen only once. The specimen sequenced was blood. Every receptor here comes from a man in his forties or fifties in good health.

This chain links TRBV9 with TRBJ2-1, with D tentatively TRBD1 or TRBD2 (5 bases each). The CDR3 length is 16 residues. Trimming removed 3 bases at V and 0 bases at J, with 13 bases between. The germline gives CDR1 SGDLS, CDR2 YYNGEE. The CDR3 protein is CASSARQRGSYNEQFF. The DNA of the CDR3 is TGTGCCAGCAGCGCACGACAGAGGGGCTCCTACAATGAGCAGTTCTTC.

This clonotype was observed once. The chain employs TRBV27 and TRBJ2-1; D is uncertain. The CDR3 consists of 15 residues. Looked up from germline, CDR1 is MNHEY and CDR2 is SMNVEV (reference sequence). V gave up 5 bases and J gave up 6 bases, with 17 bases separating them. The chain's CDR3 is CASSPLRVASNEQFF. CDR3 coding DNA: TGTGCCAGCAGTCCCCTCCGAGTAGCCTCCAATGAGCAGTTCTTC.

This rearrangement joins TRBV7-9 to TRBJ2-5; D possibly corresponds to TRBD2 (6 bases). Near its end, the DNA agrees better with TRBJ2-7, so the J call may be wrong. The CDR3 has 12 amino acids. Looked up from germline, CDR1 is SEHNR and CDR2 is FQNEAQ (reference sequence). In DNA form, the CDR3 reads TGTGCCAGCAGAATCGGGGGTGGCGAGCAGTACTTC. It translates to CASRIGGGEQYF.

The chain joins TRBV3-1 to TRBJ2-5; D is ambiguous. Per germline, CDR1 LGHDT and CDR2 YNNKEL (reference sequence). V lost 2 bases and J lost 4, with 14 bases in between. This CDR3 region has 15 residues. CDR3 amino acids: CASSQTDSIGETQYF. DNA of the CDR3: TGTGCCAGCAGCCAAACAGATAGCATTGGAGAGACCCAGTACTTC.

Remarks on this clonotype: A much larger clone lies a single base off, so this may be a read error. CDR3 in amino acids: CSARWGGAGGTRDEQYF. CDR3 nucleotide sequence: TGCAGTGCTAGATGGGGGGGAGCGGGGGGTACCCGGGATGAGCAGTACTTC. This chain uses TRBV20-1 with TRBJ2-5; 9 nucleotides line up with TRBD2. The V and J ends lost 2 bases and 11 bases, in that order; junction bases with no gene match: 21. The germline V gene encodes CDR1 DFQATT and CDR2 SNEGSKA (reference sequence). This CDR3 has 17 amino acids.

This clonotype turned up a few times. The CDR3 region is CASSRSRSGRLNEQFF. CDR3 DNA sequence: TGTGCCAGCAGCCGATCTCGGTCGGGCCGGCTAAATGAGCAGTTCTTC. The chain carries TRBV28 and TRBJ2-1; D uncertain. V lost 6 bases and J lost 7, with 22 bases in between. Germline loops: CDR1 MDHEN, CDR2 SYDVKM. The CDR3 spans 16 residues.

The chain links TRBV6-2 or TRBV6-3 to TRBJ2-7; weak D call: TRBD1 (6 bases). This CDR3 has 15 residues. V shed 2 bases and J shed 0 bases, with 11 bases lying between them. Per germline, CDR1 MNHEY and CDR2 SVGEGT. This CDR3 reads CASSYKGHASYEQYF. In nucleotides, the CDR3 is TGTGCCAGCAGTTACAAGGGACACGCCTCCTACGAGCAGTACTTC.

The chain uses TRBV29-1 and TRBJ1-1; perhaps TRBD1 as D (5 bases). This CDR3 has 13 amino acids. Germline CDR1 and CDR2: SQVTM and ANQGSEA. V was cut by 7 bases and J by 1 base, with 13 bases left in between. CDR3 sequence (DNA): TGCAGCGGCCAGGGCAATCCGAACACTGAAGCTTTCTTT. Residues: CSGQGNPNTEAFF.

Here the CDR3 reads CASIRQGRSDGYTF. CDR3 sequence (DNA): TGTGCCAGCATCCGCCAGGGCCGATCGGATGGCTACACCTTC. This sequence joins TRBV6-5 and TRBJ1-2; D is perhaps TRBD1 (5 bases). Trimming stripped 7 bases from V and 6 bases from J, with 18 bases between. The CDR3 consists of 14 residues. CDR1 and CDR2 (germline): MNHEY, SVGAGI.

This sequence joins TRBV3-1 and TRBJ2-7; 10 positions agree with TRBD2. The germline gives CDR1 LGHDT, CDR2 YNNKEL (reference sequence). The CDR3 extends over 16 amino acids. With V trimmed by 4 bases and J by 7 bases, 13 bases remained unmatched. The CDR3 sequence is CASSPLISGGYNEQYF. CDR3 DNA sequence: TGTGCCAGCAGCCCGCTGATTAGCGGGGGGTACAATGAGCAGTACTTC.

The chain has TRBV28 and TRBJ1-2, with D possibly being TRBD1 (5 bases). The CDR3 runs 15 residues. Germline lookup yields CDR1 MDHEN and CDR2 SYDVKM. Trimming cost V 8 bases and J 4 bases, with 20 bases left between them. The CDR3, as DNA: TGTGCCAGCGGAATACCGGGGCCCTCATCCTATGGCTACACCTTC. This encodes CASGIPGPSSYGYTF.

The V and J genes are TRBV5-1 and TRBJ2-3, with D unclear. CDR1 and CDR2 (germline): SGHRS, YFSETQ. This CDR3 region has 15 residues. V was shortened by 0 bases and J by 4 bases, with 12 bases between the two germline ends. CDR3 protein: CASSLESGLADTQYF. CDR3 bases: TGCGCCAGCAGCTTGGAGTCCGGGTTGGCAGATACGCAGTATTTT.

The CDR3 nucleotides are TGCGCCAGCAGCCCCGACTCCAACCCGGGCAATGAGCAGTTCTTC. It translates to CASSPDSNPGNEQFF. The chain carries TRBV5-1 and TRBJ2-1; D is uncertain. The germline V gene has CDR1 SGHRS and CDR2 YFSETQ. CDR3 size: 15 residues. Trimming removed 4 bases at V and 6 bases at J, with 17 bases between.

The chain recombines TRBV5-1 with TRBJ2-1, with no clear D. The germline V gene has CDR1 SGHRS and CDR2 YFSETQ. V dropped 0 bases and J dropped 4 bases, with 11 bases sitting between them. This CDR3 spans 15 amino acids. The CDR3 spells CASSLGGQRYNEQFF. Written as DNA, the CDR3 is TGCGCCAGCAGCTTGGGAGGCCAGCGTTACAATGAGCAGTTCTTC.

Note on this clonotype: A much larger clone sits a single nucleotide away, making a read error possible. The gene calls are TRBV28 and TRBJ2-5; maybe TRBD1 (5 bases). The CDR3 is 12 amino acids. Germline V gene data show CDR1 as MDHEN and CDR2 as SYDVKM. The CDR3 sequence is CVSSLGLETQYF. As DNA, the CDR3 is TGTGTCAGCAGTTTGGGGCTAGAGACCCAGTACTTC.

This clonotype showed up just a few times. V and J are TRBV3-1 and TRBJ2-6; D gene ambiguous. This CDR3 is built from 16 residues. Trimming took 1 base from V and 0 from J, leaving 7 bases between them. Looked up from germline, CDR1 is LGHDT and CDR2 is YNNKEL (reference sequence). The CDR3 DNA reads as TGTGCCAGCAGCCAAGTAACGGGCTCTGGGGCCAACGTCCTGACTTTC. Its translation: CASSQVTGSGANVLTF.

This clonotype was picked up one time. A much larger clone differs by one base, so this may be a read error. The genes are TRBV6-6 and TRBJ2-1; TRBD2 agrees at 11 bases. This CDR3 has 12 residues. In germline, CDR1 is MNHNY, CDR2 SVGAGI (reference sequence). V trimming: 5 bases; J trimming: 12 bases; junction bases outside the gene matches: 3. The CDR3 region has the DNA TGTGCCAGCAGTACCCTAGCGGGGGGGCAGTTCTTC. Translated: CASSTLAGGQFF.

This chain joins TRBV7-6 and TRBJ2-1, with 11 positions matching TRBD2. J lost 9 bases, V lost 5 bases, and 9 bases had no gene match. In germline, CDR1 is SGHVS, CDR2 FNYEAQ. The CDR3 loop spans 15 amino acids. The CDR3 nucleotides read TGTGCCAGCAGCGCCCAACTAGCGGGAGTGGGTGAGCAGTTCTTC. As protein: CASSAQLAGVGEQFF.

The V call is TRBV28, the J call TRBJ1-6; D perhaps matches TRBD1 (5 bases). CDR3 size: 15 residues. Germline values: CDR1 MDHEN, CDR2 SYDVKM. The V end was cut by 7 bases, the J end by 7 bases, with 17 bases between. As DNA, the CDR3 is TGTGCCAGCACCGAAGGGGCACCACGAAATTCACCCCTCCACTTT. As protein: CASTEGAPRNSPLHF.

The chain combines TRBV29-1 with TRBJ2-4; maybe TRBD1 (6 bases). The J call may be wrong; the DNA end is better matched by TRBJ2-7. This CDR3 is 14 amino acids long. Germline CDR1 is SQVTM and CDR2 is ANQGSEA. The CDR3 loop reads CSVEEPGATYEQYF. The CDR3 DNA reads TGCAGCGTTGAAGAACCAGGGGCGACCTACGAGCAGTACTTC.

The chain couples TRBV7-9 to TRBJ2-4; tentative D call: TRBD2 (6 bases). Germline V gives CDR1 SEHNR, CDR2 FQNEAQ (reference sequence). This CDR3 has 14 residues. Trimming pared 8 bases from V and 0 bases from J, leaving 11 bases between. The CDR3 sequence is CASGPGLAKNIQYF. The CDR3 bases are TGTGCCAGCGGTCCGGGACTAGCCAAAAACATTCAGTACTTC.

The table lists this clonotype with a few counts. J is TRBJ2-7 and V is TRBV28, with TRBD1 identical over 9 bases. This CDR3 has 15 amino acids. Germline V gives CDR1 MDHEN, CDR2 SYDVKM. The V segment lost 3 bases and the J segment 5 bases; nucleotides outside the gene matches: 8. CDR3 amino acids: CASSFGGQGFHEQYF. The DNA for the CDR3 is TGTGCCAGCAGTTTTGGGGGACAGGGATTCCACGAGCAGTACTTC.

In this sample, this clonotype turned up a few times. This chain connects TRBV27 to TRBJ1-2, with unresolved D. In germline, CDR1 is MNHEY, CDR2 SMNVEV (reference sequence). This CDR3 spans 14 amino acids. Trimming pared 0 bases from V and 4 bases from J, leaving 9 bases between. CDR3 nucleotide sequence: TGTGCCAGCAGTTTATCTGGGGTTACCTATGGCTACACCTTC. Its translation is CASSLSGVTYGYTF.

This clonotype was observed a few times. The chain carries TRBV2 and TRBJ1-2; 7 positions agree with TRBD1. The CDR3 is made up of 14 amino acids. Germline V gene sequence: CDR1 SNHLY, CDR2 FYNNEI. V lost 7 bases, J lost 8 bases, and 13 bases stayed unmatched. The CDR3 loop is CASKVAGQLRGYTF. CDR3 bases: TGTGCCAGCAAGGTCGCGGGACAGCTCAGGGGCTACACCTTC.

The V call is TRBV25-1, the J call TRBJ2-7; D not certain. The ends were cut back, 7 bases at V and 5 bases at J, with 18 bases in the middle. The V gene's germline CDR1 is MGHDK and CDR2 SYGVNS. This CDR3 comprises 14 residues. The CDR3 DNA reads TGTGCCAGCACCCCGGGTGACACTTCCCACGAGCAGTACTTC. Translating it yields CASTPGDTSHEQYF.

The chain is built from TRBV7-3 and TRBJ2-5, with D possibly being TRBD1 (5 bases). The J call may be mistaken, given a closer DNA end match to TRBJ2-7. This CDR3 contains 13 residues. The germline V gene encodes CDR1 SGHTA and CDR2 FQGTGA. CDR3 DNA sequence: TGTGCCAGCAGCTTAGGGATGGGGCGCGAGCAGTACTTC. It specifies CASSLGMGREQYF.